This T cell receptor beta chain derives from a study of control samples from healthy donors and cancer patients (TCRdb year 2020). The CDR3 goes from the cysteine to the phenylalanine over 14 residues. Kept here is only the CDR3 DNA, which spans 42 bases and is read in frame from base 1. CDR1 and CDR2 are drawn from the germline V gene: MNHEY, SVGEGT. V has 0 bases trimmed and J has 11 bases trimmed; junction bases matching no gene number 5. Points on this clone: The clone's antigen remains unknown. Base quality data are lacking; no much larger clone is found one base away.

Receptor libraries were prepared by the immunoSEQ multiplex PCR assay. Entries here come from immuneACCESS through TCRdb and include only in-frame sequences with V and J called. Some clones fail to appear in such tables; in the studies checked, an unresolved V gene covers under half of the shortfall, and the cause of the remainder is unknown. Here the sample has 150,000 or so clones; 93% occur a single time. The ten largest clones add up to about 5.8% of the sample. The sequencing sample was made of blood. Recombination joined TRBV6-2 or TRBV6-3 with TRBJ1-1; TRBD1 agrees with 11 junctional bases. This receptor was taken from a man younger than 35 in good health. The nucleotides are TGTGCCAGCAGTTACTCTCGGACAGGGGGCGAGGCTTTCTTT. This translates into CASSYSRTGGEAFF.